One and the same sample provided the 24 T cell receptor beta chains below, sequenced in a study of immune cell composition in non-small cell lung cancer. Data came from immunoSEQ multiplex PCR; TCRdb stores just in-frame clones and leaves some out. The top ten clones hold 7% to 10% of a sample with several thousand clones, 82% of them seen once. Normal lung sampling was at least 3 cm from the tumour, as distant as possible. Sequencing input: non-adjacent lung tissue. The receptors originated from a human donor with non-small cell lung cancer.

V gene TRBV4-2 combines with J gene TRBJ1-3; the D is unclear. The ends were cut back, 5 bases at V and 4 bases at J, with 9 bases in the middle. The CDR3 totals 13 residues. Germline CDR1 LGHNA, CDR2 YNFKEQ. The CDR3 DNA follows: TGTGCCAGCAGCACAAACACGGGAAACACCATATATTTT. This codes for CASSTNTGNTIYF.

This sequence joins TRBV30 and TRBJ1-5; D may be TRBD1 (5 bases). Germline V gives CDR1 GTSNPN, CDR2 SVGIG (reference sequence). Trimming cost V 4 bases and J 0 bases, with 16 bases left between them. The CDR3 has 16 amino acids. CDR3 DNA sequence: TGTGCCTGGATACACAAACAGGTATATAGCAATCAGCCCCAGCATTTT. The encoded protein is CAWIHKQVYSNQPQHF.

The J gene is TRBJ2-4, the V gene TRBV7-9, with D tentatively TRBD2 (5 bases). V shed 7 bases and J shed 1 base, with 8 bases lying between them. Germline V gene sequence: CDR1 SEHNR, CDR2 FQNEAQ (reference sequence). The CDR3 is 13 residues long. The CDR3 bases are TGTGCCAGCACTACGGGGGCCAAAAACATTCAGTACTTC. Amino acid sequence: CASTTGAKNIQYF.

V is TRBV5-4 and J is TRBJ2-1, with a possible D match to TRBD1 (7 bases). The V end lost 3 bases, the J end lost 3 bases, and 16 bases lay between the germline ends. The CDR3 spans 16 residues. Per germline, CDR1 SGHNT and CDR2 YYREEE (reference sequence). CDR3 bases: TGTGCCAGCAGCTCGGCAGGGGGGAGGAGCTACAATGAGCAGTTCTTC. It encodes CASSSAGGRSYNEQFF.

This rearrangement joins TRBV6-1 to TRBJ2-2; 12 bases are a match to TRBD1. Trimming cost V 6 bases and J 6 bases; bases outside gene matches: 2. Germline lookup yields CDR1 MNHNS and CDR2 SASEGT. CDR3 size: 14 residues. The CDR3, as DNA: TGTGCCAGCAGGAGGGACAGGGGGCCCGGGGAGCTGTTTTTT. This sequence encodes CASRRDRGPGELFF.

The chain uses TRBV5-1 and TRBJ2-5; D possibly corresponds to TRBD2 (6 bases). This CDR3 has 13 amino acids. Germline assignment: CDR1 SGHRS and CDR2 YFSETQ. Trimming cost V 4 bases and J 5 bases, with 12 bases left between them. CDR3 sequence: CASSARLGETQYF. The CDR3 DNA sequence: TGCGCCAGCAGCGCCAGACTAGGGGAGACCCAGTACTTC.

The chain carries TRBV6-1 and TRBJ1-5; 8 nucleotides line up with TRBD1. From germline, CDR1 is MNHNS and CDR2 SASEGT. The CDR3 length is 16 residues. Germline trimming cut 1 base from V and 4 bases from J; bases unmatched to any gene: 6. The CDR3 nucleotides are TGTGCCAGCAGTGAAGAACCGGGACAGGAGAATCAGCCCCAGCATTTT. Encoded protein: CASSEEPGQENQPQHF.

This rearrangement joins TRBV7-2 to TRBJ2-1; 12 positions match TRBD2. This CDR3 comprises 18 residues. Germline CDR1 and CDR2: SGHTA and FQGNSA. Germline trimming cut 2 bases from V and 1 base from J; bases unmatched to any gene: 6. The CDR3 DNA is TGTGCCAGCAGCTTACTAGCGGGAGGGCCCGTGTCCTACAATGAGCAGTTCTTC. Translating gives CASSLLAGGPVSYNEQFF.

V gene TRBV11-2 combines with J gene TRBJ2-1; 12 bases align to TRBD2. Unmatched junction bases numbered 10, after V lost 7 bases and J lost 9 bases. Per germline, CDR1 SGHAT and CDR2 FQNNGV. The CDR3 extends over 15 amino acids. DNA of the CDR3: TGTGCCAGCACCGCACTAGCGGGAGGAAACGGTGAGCAGTTCTTC. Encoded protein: CASTALAGGNGEQFF. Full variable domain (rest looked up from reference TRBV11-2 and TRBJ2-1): EAGVAQSPRYKIIEKRQSVAFWCNPISGHATLYWYQQILGQGPKLLIQFQNNGVVDDSQLPKDRFSAERLKGVDSTLKIQPAKLEDSAVYLCASTALAGGNGEQFFGPGTRLTVL.

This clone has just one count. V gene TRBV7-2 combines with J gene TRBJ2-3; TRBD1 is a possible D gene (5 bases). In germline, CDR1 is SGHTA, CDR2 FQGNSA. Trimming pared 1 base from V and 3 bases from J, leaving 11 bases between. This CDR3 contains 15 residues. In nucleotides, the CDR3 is TGTGCCAGCAGCTTAGGGACACCTCGAACAGATACGCAGTATTTT. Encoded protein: CASSLGTPRTDTQYF.

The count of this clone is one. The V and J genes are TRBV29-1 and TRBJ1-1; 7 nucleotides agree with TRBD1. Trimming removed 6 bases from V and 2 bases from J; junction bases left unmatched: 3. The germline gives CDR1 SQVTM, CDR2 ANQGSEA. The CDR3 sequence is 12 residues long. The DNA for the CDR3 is TGCAGCGTGGGACAGACCAACACTGAAGCTTTCTTT. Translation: CSVGQTNTEAFF.

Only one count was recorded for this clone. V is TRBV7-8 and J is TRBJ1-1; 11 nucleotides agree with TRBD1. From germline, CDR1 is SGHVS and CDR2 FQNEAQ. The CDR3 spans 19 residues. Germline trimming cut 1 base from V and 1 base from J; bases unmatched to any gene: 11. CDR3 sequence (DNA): TGTGCCAGCAGCTTAGAGAGGACAGGGGGCCGTCGGGGGAACACTGAAGCTTTCTTT. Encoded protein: CASSLERTGGRRGNTEAFF.

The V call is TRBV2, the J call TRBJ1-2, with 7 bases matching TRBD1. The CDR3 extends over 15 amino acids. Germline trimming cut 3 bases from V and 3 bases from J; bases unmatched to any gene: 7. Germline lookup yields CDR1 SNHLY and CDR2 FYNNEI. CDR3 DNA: TGTGCCAGCAGTGAGAGGACAGGAGAATACTATGGCTACACCTTC. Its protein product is CASSERTGEYYGYTF.

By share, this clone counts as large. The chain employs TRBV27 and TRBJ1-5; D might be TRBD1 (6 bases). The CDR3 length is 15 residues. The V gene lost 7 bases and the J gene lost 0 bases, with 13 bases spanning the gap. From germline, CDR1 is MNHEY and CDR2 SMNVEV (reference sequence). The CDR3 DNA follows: TGTGCCAGCACCGAACAGGGTAATAGCAATCAGCCCCAGCATTTT. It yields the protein CASTEQGNSNQPQHF.

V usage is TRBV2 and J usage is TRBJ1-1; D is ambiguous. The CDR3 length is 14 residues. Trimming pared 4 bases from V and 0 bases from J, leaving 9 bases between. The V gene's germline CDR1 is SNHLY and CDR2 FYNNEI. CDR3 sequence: CASSVQSLNTEAFF. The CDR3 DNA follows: TGTGCCAGCAGTGTACAGAGCTTGAACACTGAAGCTTTCTTT.

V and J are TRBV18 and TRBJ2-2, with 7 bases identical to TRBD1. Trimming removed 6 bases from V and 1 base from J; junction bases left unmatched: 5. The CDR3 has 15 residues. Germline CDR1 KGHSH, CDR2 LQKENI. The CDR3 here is CASSRGQKNTGELFF. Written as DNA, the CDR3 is TGTGCCAGCTCTAGGGGACAGAAGAACACCGGGGAGCTGTTTTTT.

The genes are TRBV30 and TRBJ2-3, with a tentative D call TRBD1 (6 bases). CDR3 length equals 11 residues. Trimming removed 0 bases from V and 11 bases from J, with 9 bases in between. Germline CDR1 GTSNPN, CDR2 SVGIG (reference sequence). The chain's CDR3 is CAWSVPGQQYF. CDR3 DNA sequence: TGTGCCTGGAGTGTGCCGGGACAGCAGTATTTT. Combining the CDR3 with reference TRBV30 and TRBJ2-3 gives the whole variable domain SQTIHQWPATLVQPVGSPLSLECTVEGTSNPNLYWYRQAAGRGLQLLFYSVGIGQISSEVPQNLSASRPQDRQFILSSKKLLLSDSGFYLCAWSVPGQQYFGPGTRLTVL.

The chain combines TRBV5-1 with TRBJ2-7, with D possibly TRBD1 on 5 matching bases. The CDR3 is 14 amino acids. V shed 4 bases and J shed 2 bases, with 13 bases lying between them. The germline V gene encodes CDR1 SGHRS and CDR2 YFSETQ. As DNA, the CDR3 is TGCGCCAGCAGCCCCGACAGTTTCCCCTACGAGCAGTACTTC. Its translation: CASSPDSFPYEQYF. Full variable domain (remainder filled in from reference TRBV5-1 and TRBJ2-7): KAGVTQTPRYLIKTRGQQVTLSCSPISGHRSVSWYQQTPGQGLQFLFEYFSETQRNKGNFPGRFSGRQFSNSRSEMNVSTLELGDSALYLCASSPDSFPYEQYFGPGTRLTVT.

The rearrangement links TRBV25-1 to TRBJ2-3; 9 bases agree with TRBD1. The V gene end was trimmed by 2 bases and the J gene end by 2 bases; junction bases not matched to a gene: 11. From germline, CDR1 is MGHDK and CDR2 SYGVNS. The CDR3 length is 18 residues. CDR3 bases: TGTGCCAGCAGTGAACTCTACCGGGACAGGGACCCCACAGATACGCAGTATTTT. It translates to CASSELYRDRDPTDTQYF.

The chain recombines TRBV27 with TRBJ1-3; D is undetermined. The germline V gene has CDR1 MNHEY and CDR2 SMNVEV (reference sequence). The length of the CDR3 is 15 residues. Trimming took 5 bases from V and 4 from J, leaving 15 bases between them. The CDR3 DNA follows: TGTGCCAGCAGTCTTACGGGGTTGGGCGGAAACACCATATATTTT. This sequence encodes CASSLTGLGGNTIYF.

The CDR3 nucleotides are TGTGCCAGCAGTTACTTTACAGGGGGGGGTGAAAAACTGTTTTTT. It codes for CASSYFTGGGEKLFF. The chain carries TRBV6-5 and TRBJ1-4, with TRBD1 matching over 8 bases. Germline values: CDR1 MNHEY, CDR2 SVGAGI. With 1 base clipped from V and 7 bases from J, the junction kept 5 bases outside the gene matches. This CDR3 is 15 amino acids long.

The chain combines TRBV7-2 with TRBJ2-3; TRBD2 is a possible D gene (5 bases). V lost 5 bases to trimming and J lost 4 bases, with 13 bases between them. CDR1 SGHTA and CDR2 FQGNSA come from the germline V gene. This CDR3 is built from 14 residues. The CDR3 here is CASSGHGVADTQYF. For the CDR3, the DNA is TGTGCCAGCAGCGGGCACGGGGTAGCAGATACGCAGTATTTT.

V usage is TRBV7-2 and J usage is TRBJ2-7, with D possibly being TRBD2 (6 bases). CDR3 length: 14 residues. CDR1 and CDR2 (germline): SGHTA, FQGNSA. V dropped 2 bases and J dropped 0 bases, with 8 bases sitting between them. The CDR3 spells CASSLNGGSYEQYF. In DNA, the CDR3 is TGTGCCAGCAGCTTAAACGGGGGCTCCTACGAGCAGTACTTC.

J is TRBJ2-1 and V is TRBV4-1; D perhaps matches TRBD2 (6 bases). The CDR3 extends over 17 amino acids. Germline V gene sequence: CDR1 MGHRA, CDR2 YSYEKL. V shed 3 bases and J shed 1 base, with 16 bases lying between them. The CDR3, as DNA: TGCGCCAGCAGCCACTTGGGACTGACGGCGTCCTACAATGAGCAGTTCTTC. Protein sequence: CASSHLGLTASYNEQFF.